The clone carrying this TCR beta chain has at least ten counts. This sample is drawn from a study of T-cell reconstitution after alpha-beta-depleted transplantation in children. The V gene's germline CDR1 is DFQATT and CDR2 SNEGSKA (reference sequence). Trimming cost V 5 bases and J 0 bases, with 21 bases left between them. CDR3 length: 17 amino acids. TCRbeta library construction was performed incorporating unique molecular identifiers. TCRdb reprocessed the PCR reads with MiXCR, giving one entry per CDR3 protein. The table shows hundreds of thousands of distinct CDR3 sequences, with 13% occurring only once.

The specimen comprised PBMCs, mostly from graft donor cells, sampled 360 days after TCRalphabeta/CD19-depleted stem cell transplant. This chain connects TRBV20-1 to TRBJ2-3; D is possibly TRBD2 (5 bases). The sequence came from a male patient under 18 who had a stem cell transplant for acute myeloid leukemia, so the T cells may come from the graft donor. Written as DNA, the CDR3 is TGCAGTGCTCACCTCAAAGGACTTTTATCTAGCACAGATACGCAGTATTTT. Its protein product is CSAHLKGLLSSTDTQYF.